What follows describes a single T cell receptor beta chain. The table lists this clonotype with a count of one. Which antigen it targets is not known. Per-base quality was not reported, and no clone a single base away is much larger than it. This entry is derived from a study of T-cell memory formation after mild COVID-19 (dated by TCRdb to 2020 to 2022). In terms of the full investigation: TCR sequence clusters from the two donors were largely donor specific. In a couple of donors, T-cell clones that expanded and contracted after mild COVID-19 were tracked by sequencing TCRalpha and TCRbeta repertoires over time. Two young, previously healthy adult volunteers, one female and one male, were included in the cohort. Results the study describes overall, beyond this receptor: Some responding clones were found in pre-infection memory, which suggests that pre-existing cross-reactive memory T cells took part in the SARS-CoV-2 response. Contracting CD4+ clones were found mainly in CM and EM memory subsets, while CD8+ clones were enriched in EMRA. The study included only a couple of mild cases, and larger cohorts that include severe cases with pre-infection samples were judged to be necessary. From day 15 to 85, contracting clones showed balanced CD4/CD8 phenotypes, whereas a second wave of clones that expanded from day 15 to 37 leaned towards CD4+. SARS-CoV-2 specificity was not confirmed for the second-wave clones peaking on day 37.

From its cysteine to its phenylalanine, the CDR3 spans 19 amino acids. Just the 57-base CDR3 DNA is kept, in frame starting at base 1. V is pruned by 1 base and J by 2 bases, leaving 11 bases of the junction without a gene match. PBMCs were isolated by Ficoll-Paque density gradient centrifugation. Instrument on record: Illumina NovaSeq 6000. Using 5'RACE with constant-segment primers, TCRalpha and TCRbeta cDNA libraries were constructed, with sample barcodes and unique molecular identifiers added in the process. Trizol reagent was used to extract RNA from every sample. Amplification of the libraries took two PCR steps, and the second step added a second sample barcode plus Illumina TruSeq adapters. Sequencing of libraries was performed on an Illumina NovaSeq with 2 x 150 bp paired-end reads. Under the source paper's analysis protocol: The reads were demultiplexed and collapsed into UMI-guided consensus sequences using migec v1.2.7. With mixcr v2.1.11, UMI consensuses were aligned to TRA and TRB V and J templates and assembled into clonotypes. A clonotype was counted as expanded or contracted only when both edgeR and NoisET called the clonotype significant, with the noise models trained on biological replicates. For edgeR calls, a false discovery rate-adjusted p below 0.01 and a log2 fold-change threshold of 1 were applied. As an exploratory analysis of dynamics, PCA with hierarchical clustering was applied to max-normalized trajectories of the 1000 most abundant clonotypes. Separately sequenced CD4+ and CD8+ repertoires were used to assign a CD4 or CD8 phenotype to each responding clone. TCRdb cleaned the public reads at Q25 with fastp, built clones with MiXCR and kept in-frame beta chains. Under each unique CDR3 protein, matching rows form one entry showing the most common genes and DNA. These V and J calls rely on TCRdb rather than the paper's analysis. For this sample there are roughly 320,000 distinct CDR3 sequences; approximately 29% appear just once. In total, the top ten clones hold roughly 14% of the sample.

This TCR was recovered from an adult woman who had mild COVID-19 (a few samples of this study predate the infection). The sample titles of this study are shuffled in the database, so cell type and time point are left out; the donor was told from shared clones. Sequencing input: PBMCs or a T cell subset sorted from them (not recorded which). The rearrangement combines TRBV12-3 or TRBV12-4 with TRBJ2-2, and TRBD2 aligns with 9 junction nucleotides. The bases are TGTGCCAGCAGTTTAGTCCCCTCAGCGGGGGGCACCAACACCGGGGAGCTGTTTTTT. Its amino acids are CASSLVPSAGGTNTGELFF.